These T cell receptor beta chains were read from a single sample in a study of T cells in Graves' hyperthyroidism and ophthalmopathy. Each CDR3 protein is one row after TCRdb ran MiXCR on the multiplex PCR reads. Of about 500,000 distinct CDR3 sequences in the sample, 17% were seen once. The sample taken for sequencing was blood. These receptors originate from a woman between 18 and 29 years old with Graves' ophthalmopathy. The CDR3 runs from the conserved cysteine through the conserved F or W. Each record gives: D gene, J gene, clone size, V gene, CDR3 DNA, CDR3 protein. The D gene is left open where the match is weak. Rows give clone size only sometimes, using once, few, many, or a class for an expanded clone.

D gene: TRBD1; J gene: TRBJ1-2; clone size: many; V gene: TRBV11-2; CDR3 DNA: TGTGCCAGCAGCTACACCGGGACAGGGGGCCGGTATGGCTACACCTTC; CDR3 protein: CASSYTGTGGRYGYTF
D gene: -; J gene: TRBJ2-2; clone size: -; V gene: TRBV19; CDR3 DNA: TGTGCCAGCGCTAGCGCGCCCGGGGAGCTGTTTTTT; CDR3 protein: CASASAPGELFF
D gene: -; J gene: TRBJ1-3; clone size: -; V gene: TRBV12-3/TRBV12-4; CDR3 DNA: TGTGCCAGCACCTCAGGAGAGGCGGACACCATATATTTT; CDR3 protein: CASTSGEADTIYF
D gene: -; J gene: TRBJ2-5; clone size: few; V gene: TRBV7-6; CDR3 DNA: TGTGCCAGCAGCTTAATGGGATCTCTAGGAGAGACCCAGTACTTC; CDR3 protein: CASSLMGSLGETQYF
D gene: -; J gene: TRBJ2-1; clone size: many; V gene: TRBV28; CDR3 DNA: TGTGCCAGCAGCGTACAGTTGGGGCAGAAATACAATGAGCAGTTCTTC; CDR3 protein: CASSVQLGQKYNEQFF
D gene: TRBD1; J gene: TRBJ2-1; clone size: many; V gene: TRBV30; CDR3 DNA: TGTGCCTGGGGACAGGGAATGGGTTCGAATGAGCAGTTCTTC; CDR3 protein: CAWGQGMGSNEQFF
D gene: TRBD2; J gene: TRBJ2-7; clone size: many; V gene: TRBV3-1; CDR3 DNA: TGTGCCAGCAGCCAAGATTGGCTAGCGGGAGTCTACGAGCAGTACTTC; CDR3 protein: CASSQDWLAGVYEQYF
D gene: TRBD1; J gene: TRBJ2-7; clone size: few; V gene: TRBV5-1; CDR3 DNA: TGCGCCAGCAGCTACCCGGGACAGGGGCTCCACGAGCAGTACTTC; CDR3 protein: CASSYPGQGLHEQYF
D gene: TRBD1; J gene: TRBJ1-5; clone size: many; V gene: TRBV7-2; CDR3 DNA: TGTGCCAGCAGCCGGACAGGGGGACGCAATCAGCCCCAGCATTTT; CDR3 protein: CASSRTGGRNQPQHF
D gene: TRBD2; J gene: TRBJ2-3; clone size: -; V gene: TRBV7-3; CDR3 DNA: TGTGCCAGCAGCCGTTTAGCGGGAAGGTCAGATACGCAGTATTTT; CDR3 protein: CASSRLAGRSDTQYF